This TCR beta chain was found in a study of shared clonotypes between healthy human individuals. General observations from the study: With few donors, the genetic and exposure-history diversity represented was limited.

TCRdb's copy holds only in-frame clones and misses some; the assay was immunoSEQ multiplex PCR. The repertoire has some 500,000 clones, 70% to 80% of them found once; the top ten carry approximately 12%. Germline values: CDR1 LNHDA, CDR2 SQIVND (reference sequence). The CDR3 covers 13 residues. Deletions cut 10 bases from V and 3 bases from J, with 15 bases between. As for this clone: What it recognizes is unknown.

Specimen: PBMCs. V usage is TRBV19 and J usage is TRBJ1-2; D is ambiguous. This sequence was found in a woman between 40 and 55 years old in good health. Some clones in this sample may be carry-over from other donors' samples. The CDR3 DNA reads TGTGCCACTCAGACGGACTCCGACTATGGCTACACCTTC. This encodes CATQTDSDYGYTF.